The rows below give T cell receptor beta chains drawn from one sample of a study of cytomegalovirus exposure and HLA in healthy donors. Assay: immunoSEQ multiplex PCR; the TCRdb copy retains only in-frame clones and omits some. The sample records roughly 80,000 clones, under 95% being singletons. The specimen was PBMCs. The receptors derive from a man aged 25 to 45 in good health and CMV-seronegative. The CDR3 runs from the conserved cysteine through the conserved F or W. Each record gives: J gene, D gene, V gene, clone size, CDR3 DNA, CDR3 protein. The D gene is left open where the match is weak. Clone size appears in some rows only: once, few, many, or a class for an expanded clone.

J gene: TRBJ1-4; D gene: -; V gene: TRBV6-1; clone size: -; CDR3 DNA: TGTGCCAGCAGGGGGGGGAGTACAACTAATGAAAAACTGTTTTTT; CDR3 protein: CASRGGSTTNEKLFF
J gene: TRBJ1-1; D gene: -; V gene: TRBV29-1; clone size: once; CDR3 DNA: TGCAGCGTTGGGGGGGGGTTGAACACTGAAGCTTTCTTT; CDR3 protein: CSVGGGLNTEAFF
J gene: TRBJ2-3; D gene: TRBD2; V gene: TRBV4-1; clone size: -; CDR3 DNA: TGCGCCAGCAGCCAATCTAGCGGGAGATCAGATACGCAGTATTTT; CDR3 protein: CASSQSSGRSDTQYF
J gene: TRBJ2-1; D gene: TRBD2; V gene: TRBV10-1; clone size: -; CDR3 DNA: TGCGCCAGCAGTCGTAGCGGGGGCAATGAGCAGTTCTTC; CDR3 protein: CASSRSGGNEQFF
J gene: TRBJ2-7; D gene: -; V gene: TRBV7-3; clone size: few; CDR3 DNA: TGTGCCAGCAGCTTAGGGCAACGCCACGAGCAGTACTTC; CDR3 protein: CASSLGQRHEQYF
J gene: TRBJ2-1; D gene: TRBD1; V gene: TRBV10-3; clone size: -; CDR3 DNA: TGTGCCATCAGGGAGACAGGGAACAATGAGCAGTTCTTC; CDR3 protein: CAIRETGNNEQFF
J gene: TRBJ2-3; D gene: -; V gene: TRBV6-5; clone size: -; CDR3 DNA: TGTGCCAGCAGTTACCTTGCGAGTACAGATACGCAGTATTTT; CDR3 protein: CASSYLASTDTQYF
J gene: TRBJ1-2; D gene: -; V gene: TRBV6-6; clone size: -; CDR3 DNA: TGTGCCAGCAGTCCGCCGGGATACTATGGCTACACCTTC; CDR3 protein: CASSPPGYYGYTF
J gene: TRBJ2-1; D gene: TRBD1; V gene: TRBV29-1; clone size: -; CDR3 DNA: TGCAGCGTCCTGAAGATTGTTACGAAATCAAGGGGGCCAATATACAATGAGCAGTTCTTC; CDR3 protein: CSVLKIVTKSRGPIYNEQFF
J gene: TRBJ1-2; D gene: -; V gene: TRBV25-1; clone size: -; CDR3 DNA: TGTGCCAGCTCCGTGTATGGCGGGTTCGATGGCTACACCTTC; CDR3 protein: CASSVYGGFDGYTF
J gene: TRBJ2-6; D gene: TRBD2; V gene: TRBV7-9; clone size: -; CDR3 DNA: TGTGCCAGCAGCCCTGGGACTAGCGGGGGCTCTGGGGCCAACGTCCTGACTTTC; CDR3 protein: CASSPGTSGGSGANVLTF
J gene: TRBJ2-1; D gene: -; V gene: TRBV7-6; clone size: -; CDR3 DNA: TGTGCCAGCAGCTTAGACCTTGGTGGGAGCGACTACAATGAGCAGTTCTTC; CDR3 protein: CASSLDLGGSDYNEQFF
J gene: TRBJ2-3; D gene: TRBD2; V gene: TRBV5-1; clone size: -; CDR3 DNA: TGCGCCAGCAGCCTAACTAGCGGGGACGATACGCAGTATTTT; CDR3 protein: CASSLTSGDDTQYF
J gene: TRBJ2-3; D gene: TRBD2; V gene: TRBV27; clone size: -; CDR3 DNA: TGTGCCAGCAGTTTAGCGAGCGGGGGGGTCTCTAGCACAGATACGCAGTATTTT; CDR3 protein: CASSLASGGVSSTDTQYF
J gene: TRBJ1-5; D gene: -; V gene: TRBV6-5; clone size: once; CDR3 DNA: TGTGCCAGCAGTTTCCGGAGCAATCAGCCCCAGCATTTT; CDR3 protein: CASSFRSNQPQHF
J gene: TRBJ1-1; D gene: TRBD1; V gene: TRBV7-3; clone size: -; CDR3 DNA: TGTGCCAGCGGCTTAGCAGGGGGACCGAACACTGAAGCTTTCTTT; CDR3 protein: CASGLAGGPNTEAFF
J gene: TRBJ1-1; D gene: -; V gene: TRBV5-6; clone size: -; CDR3 DNA: TGTGCCAGCAGCTTGGTATACAGGGATAGGACTGAAGCTTTCTTT; CDR3 protein: CASSLVYRDRTEAFF
J gene: TRBJ1-2; D gene: TRBD1; V gene: TRBV9; clone size: few; CDR3 DNA: TGTGCCAGCAGCACCCCAGGACAGGGACGGGATGGCTACACCTTC; CDR3 protein: CASSTPGQGRDGYTF
J gene: TRBJ2-3; D gene: TRBD1; V gene: TRBV6-6; clone size: -; CDR3 DNA: TGTGCCAGCAGCCAGACAGGGCCTCGCACAGATACGCAGTATTTT; CDR3 protein: CASSQTGPRTDTQYF
J gene: TRBJ2-7; D gene: -; V gene: TRBV29-1; clone size: once; CDR3 DNA: TGCAGCGTTGTTCAGGGAATCTACGAGCAGTACTTC; CDR3 protein: CSVVQGIYEQYF
J gene: TRBJ1-3; D gene: -; V gene: TRBV11-2; clone size: -; CDR3 DNA: TGTGCCAGCAGCTTAGATAGGGGGGAGGGTAGCTCTGGAAACACCATATATTTT; CDR3 protein: CASSLDRGEGSSGNTIYF
J gene: TRBJ1-5; D gene: -; V gene: TRBV19; clone size: -; CDR3 DNA: TGTGCCAGTAGTATAGATTACCGAGGTCAGCCCCAGCATTTT; CDR3 protein: CASSIDYRGQPQHF
J gene: TRBJ1-1; D gene: -; V gene: TRBV5-1; clone size: -; CDR3 DNA: TGCGCCAGCAGCTCTCGGGGGGAGAACACTGAAGCTTTCTTT; CDR3 protein: CASSSRGENTEAFF
J gene: TRBJ2-7; D gene: TRBD2; V gene: TRBV27; clone size: -; CDR3 DNA: TGTGCCAGCAGTTTATCTGCGTGGCTAGCGGGGCGCTACGAGCAGTACTTC; CDR3 protein: CASSLSAWLAGRYEQYF
J gene: TRBJ2-7; D gene: -; V gene: TRBV5-1; clone size: -; CDR3 DNA: TGCGCCAGCAGCTTGGAGGGGTACGAGCAGTACTTC; CDR3 protein: CASSLEGYEQYF
J gene: TRBJ1-2; D gene: TRBD1; V gene: TRBV2; clone size: -; CDR3 DNA: TGTGCCAGCAGTCCAGACAGGGGGCTTAACTATGGCTACACCTTC; CDR3 protein: CASSPDRGLNYGYTF
J gene: TRBJ1-1; D gene: -; V gene: TRBV5-6; clone size: -; CDR3 DNA: TGTGCCAGCAGCTTGGCCGGGACACCGAACACTGAAGCTTTCTTT; CDR3 protein: CASSLAGTPNTEAFF
J gene: TRBJ2-5; D gene: -; V gene: TRBV28; clone size: -; CDR3 DNA: TGTGCCAGCGGTCCCACAGGCCCGGGGACCCAGTACTTC; CDR3 protein: CASGPTGPGTQYF
J gene: TRBJ2-7; D gene: -; V gene: TRBV29-1; clone size: -; CDR3 DNA: TGCAGCGCCACCCCACAGGGAAATTACGAGCAGTACTTC; CDR3 protein: CSATPQGNYEQYF
J gene: TRBJ2-1; D gene: TRBD2; V gene: TRBV29-1; clone size: -; CDR3 DNA: TGCAGCGCCCTGGGGGTCCGGACTAGCGGGGTGAATGAGCAGTTCTTC; CDR3 protein: CSALGVRTSGVNEQFF
J gene: TRBJ2-3; D gene: TRBD2; V gene: TRBV6-1; clone size: -; CDR3 DNA: TGTGCCAGCAGTGATATGGTGGCGGGGGGAGGCACAGATACGCAGTATTTT; CDR3 protein: CASSDMVAGGGTDTQYF
J gene: TRBJ1-5; D gene: -; V gene: TRBV5-1; clone size: -; CDR3 DNA: TGCGCCAGCAGCCCCGGTCGTAGAACAGGGAAGTACGATAGCAATCAGCCCCAGCATTTT; CDR3 protein: CASSPGRRTGKYDSNQPQHF
J gene: TRBJ1-4; D gene: -; V gene: TRBV7-9; clone size: -; CDR3 DNA: TGTGCCAGCAGCCCCCTCGGTGGAGGTAGGGAAAAACTGTTTTTT; CDR3 protein: CASSPLGGGREKLFF
J gene: TRBJ1-4; D gene: -; V gene: TRBV9; clone size: -; CDR3 DNA: TGTGCCAGCAGCGCCTCCCCGGGGGGATCAACTAATGAAAAACTGTTTTTT; CDR3 protein: CASSASPGGSTNEKLFF
J gene: TRBJ2-5; D gene: TRBD2; V gene: TRBV6-1; clone size: -; CDR3 DNA: TGTGCCAGCAGTGAGGACGGGGGGTCGGAAAAGACCCAGTACTTC; CDR3 protein: CASSEDGGSEKTQYF
J gene: TRBJ2-7; D gene: -; V gene: TRBV7-9; clone size: -; CDR3 DNA: TGTGCCAGCAGCCCCGACGGGCCAGGCCGGACTGAGCAGTACTTC; CDR3 protein: CASSPDGPGRTEQYF
J gene: TRBJ2-7; D gene: TRBD2; V gene: TRBV11-1; clone size: -; CDR3 DNA: TGTGCCAGCAGCCCCGAGGGAGCGGGATTGTACGAGCAGTACTTC; CDR3 protein: CASSPEGAGLYEQYF
J gene: TRBJ2-7; D gene: TRBD2; V gene: TRBV5-1; clone size: -; CDR3 DNA: TGCGCCAGCCGACTAGCCGAACCGACCTACGAGCAGTACTTC; CDR3 protein: CASRLAEPTYEQYF
J gene: TRBJ2-2; D gene: -; V gene: TRBV28; clone size: once; CDR3 DNA: TGTGCCAGCCTGAAGGGAGGCACCGGGGAGCTGTTTTTT; CDR3 protein: CASLKGGTGELFF
J gene: TRBJ2-7; D gene: TRBD1; V gene: TRBV19; clone size: -; CDR3 DNA: TGTGCCAGTAGTATATCGGGGCAGGGGGCGCGGGAGCAGTACTTC; CDR3 protein: CASSISGQGAREQYF
J gene: TRBJ2-2; D gene: -; V gene: TRBV28; clone size: -; CDR3 DNA: TGTGCCAGCAGTTCCTCGCGCCGGGCGAACACCGGGGAGCTGTTTTTT; CDR3 protein: CASSSSRRANTGELFF